This T cell receptor (beta chain) was retrieved from a study of blood T cells in healthy people across ages. The use of a sample-barcoded 5' primer and a J-beta primer mix characterized a second PCR of about 7 to 12 cycles. Every sample gave at least 2.5 million paired-end reads containing CDR3. TCRdb itself ran the 5' RACE reads through MiXCR, one entry per CDR3 protein. The table has about 900,000 distinct CDR3 sequences, 45% to 50% seen once. This clonotype has a handful of counts. Those donating, healthy Caucasian individuals from Russia, were aged roughly 6 to 95. The total RNA that was extracted per sample amounted to at least 5.5 micrograms. This CDR3 has 16 residues. Trimming at V came to 3 bases and at J to 3 bases, leaving 4 bases not matched to a gene. Germline values: CDR1 LGHDT, CDR2 YNNKEL (reference sequence).

Sequencing was done on a sample of blood. The chain is built from TRBV3-1 and TRBJ2-7, with TRBD2 matching over 14 bases. This clonotype originated in a man aged 25 to 40 in good health. The CDR3: CASSQGLAGVVYEQYF. In DNA form, the CDR3 reads TGTGCCAGCAGCCAGGGACTAGCGGGGGTTGTCTACGAGCAGTACTTC.